Below are 17 T cell receptor beta chains sequenced from a single sample in a study of OX40 agonist ivuxolimab in advanced cancers. Libraries were prepared through the immunoSEQ multiplex PCR assay. TCRdb mirrors the immuneACCESS table, restricted to in-frame sequences. Some clones are absent from its copies; in checked studies, under half trace to an unresolved V gene, and the reason for the others is unknown. The sample has 80,000 to 100,000 clones on record, 87% of them singletons. The ten largest clones represent over 0.3% of the sample. The sample in question was CD4+ or CD8+ T cells sorted from blood, obtained in a trial of the OX40 agonist ivuxolimab. The source is an adult with an advanced solid tumor such as melanoma, head and neck, liver or kidney cancer.

This chain connects TRBV6-4 to TRBJ1-1, with 9 positions matching TRBD1. Germline CDR1 is MRHNA and CDR2 is SNTAGT. The CDR3 consists of 15 residues. With V trimmed by 5 bases and J by 2 bases, 6 bases remained unmatched. Here the CDR3 reads CASSTGTGLNTEAFF. The CDR3 DNA follows: TGTGCCAGCAGTACCGGGACAGGGCTAAACACTGAAGCTTTCTTT.

The V gene is TRBV27, the J gene TRBJ1-2; TRBD1 matches 7 bases. The CDR3 extends over 14 amino acids. The germline gives CDR1 MNHEY, CDR2 SMNVEV (reference sequence). V shed 5 bases, J shed 5 bases, and the junction held 8 bases outside the gene matches. The CDR3 DNA follows: TGTGCCAGCAGTGTAGGTGACAGGGCTTATGGCTACACCTTC. The encoded protein is CASSVGDRAYGYTF.

The chain is built from TRBV25-1 and TRBJ1-3; TRBD1 might be the D (6 bases). The V gene's germline CDR1 is MGHDK and CDR2 SYGVNS. Trimming took 4 bases from V and 3 from J, leaving 16 bases between them. There are 16 residues in the CDR3. The CDR3 DNA reads TGTGCCAGCAGTGGCAGGGGAAGGTTTTATGGAAACACCATATATTTT. Translated: CASSGRGRFYGNTIYF.

The J gene is TRBJ1-4, the V gene TRBV30; 7 nucleotides line up with TRBD1. The V segment lost 2 bases and the J segment 3 bases; nucleotides outside the gene matches: 6. Germline CDR1 reads GTSNPN; CDR2 reads SVGIG (reference sequence). The length of the CDR3 is 15 residues. The CDR3 loop reads CAWSSWDSSNEKLFF. DNA of the CDR3: TGTGCCTGGAGTTCCTGGGACAGTTCTAATGAAAAACTGTTTTTT.

V and J are TRBV19 and TRBJ1-4; TRBD1 might be the D (5 bases). The CDR3 covers 16 residues. Per the germline V gene, CDR1 is LNHDA and CDR2 is SQIVND (reference sequence). Trimming cost V 1 base and J 0 bases, with 9 bases left between them. The CDR3 DNA reads TGTGCCAGTAGTATAGCGTCGGGGGCAACTAATGAAAAACTGTTTTTT. This codes for CASSIASGATNEKLFF.

The chain carries TRBV5-5 and TRBJ2-5, with no clear D. The CDR3 extends over 14 amino acids. Trimming removed 1 base at V and 5 bases at J, with 12 bases between. Germline CDR1 is SGHKS and CDR2 is YYEKEE (reference sequence). The CDR3 loop reads CASSLFTARETQYF. Written as DNA, the CDR3 is TGTGCCAGCAGCTTGTTTACAGCCAGGGAGACCCAGTACTTC.

V and J are TRBV9 and TRBJ2-1; 7 bases map to TRBD2. Germline CDR1 is SGDLS and CDR2 is YYNGEE. Losses at the gene ends were 4 bases for V and 0 bases for J; bases not matched to a gene: 10. The CDR3 runs 17 residues. The CDR3 reads CASSPMGGTSSYNEQFF. The DNA for the CDR3 is TGTGCCAGCAGCCCGATGGGGGGGACGAGCTCCTACAATGAGCAGTTCTTC.

The rearrangement uses TRBV6-5 and TRBJ1-1; tentatively, D is TRBD1 (6 bases). V lost 0 bases, J lost 5 bases, and 13 bases lay in between. Looked up from germline, CDR1 is MNHEY and CDR2 is SVGAGI. CDR3 length: 15 residues. This CDR3 is CASSYSGAGGTEAFF. Written as DNA, the CDR3 is TGTGCCAGCAGTTACTCGGGGGCCGGGGGGACTGAAGCTTTCTTT.

The chain is built from TRBV28 and TRBJ2-7, with TRBD1 identical over 8 bases. V dropped 4 bases and J dropped 4; count of bases not matched to a gene: 9. The V gene's germline CDR1 is MDHEN and CDR2 SYDVKM. The CDR3 totals 15 residues. In nucleotides, the CDR3 is TGTGCCAGCAGTTCCACAGGGGGGAAGGAATACGAGCAGTACTTC. Encoded protein: CASSSTGGKEYEQYF.

This clone was counted a single time. J is TRBJ1-1 and V is TRBV5-1, with D unresolved. The germline V and J ends were trimmed by 0 bases and 4 bases, with 16 bases remaining between them. This CDR3 is 16 amino acids long. Germline CDR1 SGHRS, CDR2 YFSETQ. Here the CDR3 reads CASSLDNTFRGTEAFF. Here the CDR3 DNA reads TGCGCCAGCAGCTTGGATAACACCTTCAGAGGCACTGAAGCTTTCTTT.

This chain links TRBV7-3 with TRBJ2-1; no clear D gene. Germline V gene sequence: CDR1 SGHTA, CDR2 FQGTGA. Trimming removed 4 bases from V and 3 bases from J, with 7 bases in between. The CDR3 covers 13 residues. This chain's CDR3 is CASSSTDYNEQFF. DNA for the CDR3: TGTGCCAGCAGCTCCACAGACTACAATGAGCAGTTCTTC.

The rearrangement joins TRBV5-6 to TRBJ2-7; D is ambiguous. Germline lookup yields CDR1 SGHDT and CDR2 YYEEEE. The CDR3 consists of 13 residues. The ends were cut back, 4 bases at V and 0 bases at J, with 8 bases in the middle. The chain's CDR3 is CASSVGNSYEQYF. For the CDR3, the DNA is TGTGCCAGCAGCGTGGGGAACTCCTACGAGCAGTACTTC.

The chain joins TRBV10-2 to TRBJ1-1, with 7 bases fitting TRBD1. V shed 7 bases, J shed 0 bases, and the junction held 2 bases outside the gene matches. Per germline, CDR1 WSHSY and CDR2 SAAADI. This CDR3 has 13 amino acids. The CDR3 loop reads CASIDRVNTEAFF. For the CDR3, the DNA is TGCGCCAGCATTGACAGGGTGAACACTGAAGCTTTCTTT.

Only one count was recorded for this clone. This chain connects TRBV18 to TRBJ2-1; 10 nucleotides line up with TRBD2. CDR1 KGHSH and CDR2 LQKENI come from the germline V gene. The CDR3 consists of 15 residues. Unmatched junction bases numbered 3, after V lost 0 bases and J lost 7 bases. CDR3 nucleotides: TGTGCCAGCTCACCACCGGCTAGCGGGGGTAATGAGCAGTTCTTC. Translating gives CASSPPASGGNEQFF.

This clone showed up just once. The chain carries TRBV2 and TRBJ1-1; 8 nucleotides align to TRBD1. Germline V gives CDR1 SNHLY, CDR2 FYNNEI. The CDR3 extends over 14 amino acids. V trimming: 6 bases; J trimming: 4 bases; junction bases outside the gene matches: 7. CDR3 coding DNA: TGTGCCAGCAGCGCAGGGGGCAGCGTCACTGAAGCTTTCTTT. This translates into CASSAGGSVTEAFF.

Remarks on this clone: Other DNA variants within this sample encode the same CDR3. The chain recombines TRBV27 with TRBJ1-2; weak D call: TRBD1 (6 bases). The germline CDR1 and CDR2 sequences are MNHEY and SMNVEV (reference sequence). The CDR3 length is 14 residues. V lost 3 bases to trimming and J lost 2 bases, with 10 bases between them. Here the CDR3 DNA reads TGTGCCAGCAGTTTGGGGGGCGGGAACTATGGCTACACCTTC. It yields the protein CASSLGGGNYGYTF.

The V call is TRBV5-6, the J call TRBJ2-7, with 7 bases aligning to TRBD1. After removal of 3 bases from V and 2 bases from J, the junction contained 2 bases not matched to a gene. This CDR3 region has 13 residues. Germline assignment: CDR1 SGHDT and CDR2 YYEEEE. The CDR3 here is CASSSTGTYEQYF. The CDR3 DNA reads as TGTGCCAGCAGCTCGACAGGGACCTACGAGCAGTACTTC.